This TCR beta chain was sequenced for a study of CD8 T cells in ankylosing spondylitis (TCRdb year 2017). Looking at the study overall: The study profiled T cell receptor beta repertoires in healthy donors and ankylosing spondylitis patients to find disease-linked TCR variants. The full study cohort comprised 25 ankylosing spondylitis patients and 85 to 120 healthy donors. Peripheral blood samples were taken, and synovial fluid was additionally collected from ankylosing spondylitis patients.

TCRdb names Illumina HiSeq 2500 as the instrument used. Quantitative 5'-RACE with molecular barcodes was used to prepare TCR beta libraries. For the original study's pipeline: A new computational method based on a probabilistic model of VDJ rearrangement was used to identify disease-linked TCR variants. TCRdb reworked the public reads: Q25 trimming with fastp, MiXCR clone assembly, productive beta chains retained. CDR3 protein duplicates are merged, each entry listing the most common genes and DNA. The V and J calls and clone size come from TCRdb's table, not from the authors' own analysis. Counted in this sample were about 400,000 distinct CDR3 sequences; 20% of them appeared once. Around 13% of the sample rests with the top ten. V loses 6 bases of germline sequence and J loses 3 bases, and the interval between the two ends is 16 bases. The germline V gene (reference sequence) supplies CDR1 DFQATT and CDR2 SNEGSKA. The CDR3 measures 14 amino acids from cysteine to phenylalanine. Here the CDR3 DNA is all that survives: 42 bases in frame from base 1.

The paper's findings and limits, for the study overall: Some of the motif variants had been reported before in the synovial fluid and blood of reactive arthritis patients, a finding that suggests common disease-initiation mechanisms. The disease-linked clones showed a CD8+ phenotype and occurred at relatively low frequencies in peripheral blood. According to the report, matched synovial fluid samples from ankylosing spondylitis patients were significantly enriched for the disease-linked clones. Blood from ankylosing spondylitis patients appeared to be characterized by a TCR beta motif composed of about eight highly homologous amino acid variants.

Worth noting for this clonotype: Its antigen target is currently unknown. Base qualities are not at hand, and no much larger clone is one base apart.

The sequence links TRBV20-1 to TRBJ2-3, with the D gene not clear enough to name. Sequencing was carried out using blood, either unsorted or a sorted T cell fraction (not recorded which). This sequence originates from a male donor with ankylosing spondylitis or in good health (not recorded which). CDR3 protein: CSAPSSLVTDTQYF. The nucleotide sequence is given as TGCAGTGCCCCATCCTCCTTGGTAACAGATACGCAGTATTTT.